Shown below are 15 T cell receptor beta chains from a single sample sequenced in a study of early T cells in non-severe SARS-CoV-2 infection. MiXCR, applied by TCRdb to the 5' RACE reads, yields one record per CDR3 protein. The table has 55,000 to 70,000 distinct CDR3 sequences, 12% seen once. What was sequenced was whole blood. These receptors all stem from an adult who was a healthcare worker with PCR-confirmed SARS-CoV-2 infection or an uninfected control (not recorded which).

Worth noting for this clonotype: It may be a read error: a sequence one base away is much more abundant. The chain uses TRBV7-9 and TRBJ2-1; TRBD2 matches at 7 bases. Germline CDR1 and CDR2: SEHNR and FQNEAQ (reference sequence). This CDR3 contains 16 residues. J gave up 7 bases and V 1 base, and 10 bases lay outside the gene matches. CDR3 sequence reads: CASSLVRGGGLNEQFF. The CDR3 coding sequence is TGTGCCAGCAGCTTAGTCCGCGGCGGGGGACTGAATGAGCAGTTCTTC. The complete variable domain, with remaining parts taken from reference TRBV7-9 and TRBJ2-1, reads DTGVSQNPRHKITKRGQNVTFRCDPISEHNRLYWYRQTLGQGPEFLTYFQNEAQLEKSRLLSDRFSAERPKGSFSTLEIQRTEQGDSAMYLCASSLVRGGGLNEQFFGPGTRLTVL.

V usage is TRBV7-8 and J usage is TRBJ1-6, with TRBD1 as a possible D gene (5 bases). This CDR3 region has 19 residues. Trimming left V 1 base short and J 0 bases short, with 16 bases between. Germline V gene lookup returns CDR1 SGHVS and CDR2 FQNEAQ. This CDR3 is CASSLERWGRSSYNSPLHF. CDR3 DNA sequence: TGTGCCAGCAGCTTAGAACGATGGGGCCGAAGCTCCTATAATTCACCCCTCCACTTT.

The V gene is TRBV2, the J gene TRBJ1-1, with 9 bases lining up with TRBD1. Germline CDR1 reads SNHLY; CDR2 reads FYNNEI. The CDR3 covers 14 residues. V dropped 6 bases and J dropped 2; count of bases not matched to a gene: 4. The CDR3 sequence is CASRRQGVNTEAFF. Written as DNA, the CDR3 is TGTGCCAGCAGGCGACAGGGGGTTAACACTGAAGCTTTCTTT.

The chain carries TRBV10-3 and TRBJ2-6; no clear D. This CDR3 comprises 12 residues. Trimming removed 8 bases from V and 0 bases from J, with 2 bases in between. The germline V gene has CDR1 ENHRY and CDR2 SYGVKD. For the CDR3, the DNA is TGTGCCATCGGCTCTGGGGCCAACGTCCTGACTTTC. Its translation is CAIGSGANVLTF.

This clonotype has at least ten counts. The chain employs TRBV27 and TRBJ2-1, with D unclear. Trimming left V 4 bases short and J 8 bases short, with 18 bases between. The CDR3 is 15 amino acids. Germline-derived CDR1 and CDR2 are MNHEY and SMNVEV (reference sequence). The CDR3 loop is CASSSVTRNFHEQFF. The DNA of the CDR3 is TGTGCCAGCAGTTCAGTTACCCGTAATTTCCATGAGCAGTTCTTC.

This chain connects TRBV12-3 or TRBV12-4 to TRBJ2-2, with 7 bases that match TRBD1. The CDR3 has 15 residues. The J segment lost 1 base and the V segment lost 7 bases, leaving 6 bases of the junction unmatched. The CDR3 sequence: CASTLGQVNTGELFF. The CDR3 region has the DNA TGTGCCAGCACCCTCGGACAGGTGAACACCGGGGAGCTGTTTTTT.

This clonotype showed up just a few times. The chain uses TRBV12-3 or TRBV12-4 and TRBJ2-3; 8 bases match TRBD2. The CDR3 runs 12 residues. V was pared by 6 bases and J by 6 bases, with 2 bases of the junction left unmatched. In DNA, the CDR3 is TGTGCCAGCAGCGGGGGGGCGGATACGCAGTATTTT. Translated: CASSGGADTQYF.

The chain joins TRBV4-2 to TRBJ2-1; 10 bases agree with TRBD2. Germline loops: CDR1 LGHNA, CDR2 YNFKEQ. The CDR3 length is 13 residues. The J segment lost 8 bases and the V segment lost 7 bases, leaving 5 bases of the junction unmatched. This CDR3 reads CASKLAGSYEQFF. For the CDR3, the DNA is TGTGCCAGCAAACTAGCGGGGTCTTATGAGCAGTTCTTC.

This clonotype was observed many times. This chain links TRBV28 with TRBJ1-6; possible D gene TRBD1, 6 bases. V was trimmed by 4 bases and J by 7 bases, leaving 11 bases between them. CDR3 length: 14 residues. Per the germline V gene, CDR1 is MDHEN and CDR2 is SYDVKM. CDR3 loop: CASSSTGANSPLHF. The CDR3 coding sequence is TGTGCCAGCAGTTCGACAGGAGCGAATTCACCCCTCCACTTT.

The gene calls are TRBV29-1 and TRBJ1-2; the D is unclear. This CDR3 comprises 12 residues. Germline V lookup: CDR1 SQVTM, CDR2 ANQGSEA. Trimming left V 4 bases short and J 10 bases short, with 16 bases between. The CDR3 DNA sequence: TGCAGCGTTGTGTGGCGGCCCGGAGTCTACACCTTC. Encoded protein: CSVVWRPGVYTF. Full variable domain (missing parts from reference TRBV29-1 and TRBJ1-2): SAVISQKPSRDICQRGTSLTIQCQVDSQVTMMFWYRQQPGQSLTLIATANQGSEATYESGFVIDKFPISRPNLTFSTLTVSNMSPEDSSIYLCSVVWRPGVYTFGSGTRLTVV.

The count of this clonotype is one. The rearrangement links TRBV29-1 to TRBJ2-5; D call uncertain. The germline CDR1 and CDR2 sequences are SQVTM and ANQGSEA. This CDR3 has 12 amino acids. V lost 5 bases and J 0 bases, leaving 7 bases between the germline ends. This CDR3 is CSVYSYQETQYF. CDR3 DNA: TGCAGCGTTTATTCATACCAAGAGACCCAGTACTTC. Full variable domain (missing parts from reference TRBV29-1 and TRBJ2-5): SAVISQKPSRDICQRGTSLTIQCQVDSQVTMMFWYRQQPGQSLTLIATANQGSEATYESGFVIDKFPISRPNLTFSTLTVSNMSPEDSSIYLCSVYSYQETQYFGPGTRLLVL.

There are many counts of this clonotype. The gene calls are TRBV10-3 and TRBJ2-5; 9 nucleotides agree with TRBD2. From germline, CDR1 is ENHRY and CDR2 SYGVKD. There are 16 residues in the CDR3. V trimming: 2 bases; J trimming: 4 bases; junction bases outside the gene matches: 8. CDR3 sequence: CAISEPLAGVAETQYF. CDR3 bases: TGTGCCATCAGTGAGCCATTAGCGGGGGTTGCAGAGACCCAGTACTTC.

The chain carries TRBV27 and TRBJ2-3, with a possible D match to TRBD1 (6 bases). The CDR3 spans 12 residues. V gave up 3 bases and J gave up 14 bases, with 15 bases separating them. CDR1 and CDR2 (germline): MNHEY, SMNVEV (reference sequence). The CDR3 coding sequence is TGTGCCAGCAGTTTCCGGGACACTCCACCGTATTTT. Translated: CASSFRDTPPYF.

This CDR3 reads CASSSRLAGGMDTQYF. The CDR3 DNA sequence: TGTGCCAGCAGCTCGAGACTAGCGGGGGGGATGGATACGCAGTATTTT. The rearrangement uses TRBV7-2 and TRBJ2-3; TRBD2 matches 14 bases. CDR1 and CDR2 from the germline V gene are SGHTA and FQGNSA. V gave up 4 bases and J gave up 6 bases; unmatched junction bases: 6. This CDR3 contains 16 residues.

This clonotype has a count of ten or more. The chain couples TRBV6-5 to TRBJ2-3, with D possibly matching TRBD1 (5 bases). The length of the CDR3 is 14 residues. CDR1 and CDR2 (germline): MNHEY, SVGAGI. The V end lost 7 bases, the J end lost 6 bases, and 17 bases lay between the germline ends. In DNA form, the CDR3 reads TGTGCCAGCAAGGGGCAGGGCTACTCCGATACGCAGTATTTT. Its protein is CASKGQGYSDTQYF.